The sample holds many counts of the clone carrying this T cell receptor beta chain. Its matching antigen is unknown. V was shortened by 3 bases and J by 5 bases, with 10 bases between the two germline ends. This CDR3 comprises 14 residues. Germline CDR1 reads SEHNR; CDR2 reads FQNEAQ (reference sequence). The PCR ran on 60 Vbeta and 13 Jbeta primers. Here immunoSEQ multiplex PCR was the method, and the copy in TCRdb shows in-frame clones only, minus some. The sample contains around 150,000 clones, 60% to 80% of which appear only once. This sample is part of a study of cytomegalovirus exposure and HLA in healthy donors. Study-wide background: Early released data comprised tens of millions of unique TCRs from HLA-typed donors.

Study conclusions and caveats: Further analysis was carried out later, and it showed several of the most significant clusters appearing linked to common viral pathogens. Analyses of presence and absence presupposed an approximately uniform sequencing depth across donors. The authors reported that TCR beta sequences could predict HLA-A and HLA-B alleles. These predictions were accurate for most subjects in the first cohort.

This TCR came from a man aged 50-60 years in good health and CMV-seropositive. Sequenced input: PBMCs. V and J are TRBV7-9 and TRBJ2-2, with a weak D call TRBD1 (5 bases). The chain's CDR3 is CASSFFSGTGELFF. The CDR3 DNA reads TGTGCCAGCAGCTTTTTCTCAGGGACCGGGGAGCTGTTTTTT.